The clone carrying this T cell receptor beta chain has a count of ten or more. The antigen is undetermined. An end of the junction does not agree with germline; a read error may underlie this. Both iRepertoire HTBI primers and Arm-PCR of CDR3 regions were used to build the TCR beta libraries. TCRdb itself ran the multiplex PCR reads through MiXCR, one entry per CDR3 protein. There are a few hundred thousand distinct CDR3 sequences in the sample; 20% to 25% occur only once, and approximately 15% lies in the top ten. Time point meaning: persistent/refractory GD, antithyroid drugs over 5 years with positive TRAb. PBMC RNA was the source of the TCR library. Approximately 9.6 milliliters of peripheral blood were drawn into EDTA tubes. These data come from a study of regulatory T cells in long-lasting Graves disease. Broader study findings: Accuracy might have suffered from few samples. Compared with new cases, persistent Graves' patients showed reduced TCR diversity.

This TCR came from a female donor with Graves disease. Here the sequenced sample was peripheral blood mononuclear cells (PBMCs), taken when the disease was refractory, from a patient treated with antithyroid drugs.

DNA of the CDR3: TGCGCCAGCAGCTCCGGGACTAGCTCCTACAATGAGCAGTTCTTC. Translating it yields CASSSGTSSYNEQFF. V usage is TRBV28 and J usage is TRBJ2-1, with 8 bases aligning to TRBD2. Per germline, CDR1 MDHEN and CDR2 SYDVKM. CDR3 length equals 15 residues. The variable domain in full, with the rest retrieved from reference TRBV28 and TRBJ2-1, is DVKVTQSSRYLVKRTGEKVFLECVQDMDHENMFWYRQDPGLGLRLIYFSYDVKMKEKGDIPEGYSVSREKKERFSLILESASTNQTSMYLCASSSGTSSYNEQFFGPGTRLTVL.